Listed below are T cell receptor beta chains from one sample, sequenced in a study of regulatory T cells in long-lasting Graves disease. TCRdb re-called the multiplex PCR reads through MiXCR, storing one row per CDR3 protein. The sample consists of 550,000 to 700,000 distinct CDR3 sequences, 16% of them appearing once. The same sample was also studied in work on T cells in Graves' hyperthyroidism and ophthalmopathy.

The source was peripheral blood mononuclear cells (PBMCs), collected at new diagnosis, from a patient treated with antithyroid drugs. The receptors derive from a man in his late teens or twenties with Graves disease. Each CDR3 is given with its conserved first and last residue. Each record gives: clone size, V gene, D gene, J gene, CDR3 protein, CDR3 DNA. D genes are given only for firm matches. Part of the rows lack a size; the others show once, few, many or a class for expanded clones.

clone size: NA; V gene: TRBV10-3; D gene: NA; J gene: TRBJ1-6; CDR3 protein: CAISAGSGSPLHF; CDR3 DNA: TGTGCCATCAGTGCAGGGTCTGGTTCACCCCTCCACTTT
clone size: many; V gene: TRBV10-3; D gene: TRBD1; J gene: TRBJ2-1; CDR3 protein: CASGQGASGEQFF; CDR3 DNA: TGTGCCAGCGGACAGGGGGCATCTGGTGAGCAGTTCTTC
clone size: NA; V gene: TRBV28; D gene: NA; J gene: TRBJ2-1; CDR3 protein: CASSLDELPEGNEQFF; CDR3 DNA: TGTGCCAGCAGTTTAGATGAACTTCCCGAGGGGAATGAGCAGTTCTTC
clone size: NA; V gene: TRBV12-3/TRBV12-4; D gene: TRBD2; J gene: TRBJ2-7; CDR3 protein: CASSRLAGERYF; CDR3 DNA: TGTGCCAGCAGCAGACTAGCGGGAGAGCGGTACTTC
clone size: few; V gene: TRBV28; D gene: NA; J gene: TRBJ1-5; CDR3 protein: CASSTNQPQHF; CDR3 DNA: TGTGCCAGCAGTACAAATCAGCCCCAGCATTTT
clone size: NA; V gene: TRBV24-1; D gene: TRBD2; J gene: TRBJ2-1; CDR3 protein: CATSDSGSGKDNEQFF; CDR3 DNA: TGTGCCACCAGTGACTCCGGAAGCGGGAAGGACAATGAGCAGTTCTTC
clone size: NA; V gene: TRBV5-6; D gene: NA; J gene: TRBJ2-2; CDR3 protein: CASSLPGHGGELFF; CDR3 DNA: TGTGCCAGCAGCTTACCGGGACATGGCGGGGAGCTGTTTTTT
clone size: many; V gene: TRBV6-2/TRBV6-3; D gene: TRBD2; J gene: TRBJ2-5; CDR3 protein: CASRTGLAEETQYF; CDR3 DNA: TGTGCCAGCAGGACAGGACTAGCGGAAGAGACCCAGTACTTC
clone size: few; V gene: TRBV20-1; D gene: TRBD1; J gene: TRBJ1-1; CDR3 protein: CSAPGQRNTEAFF; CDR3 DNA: TGCAGTGCTCCGGGACAGCGGAACACTGAAGCTTTCTTT
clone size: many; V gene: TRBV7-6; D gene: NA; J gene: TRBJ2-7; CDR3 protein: CASSFGGIDYEQYF; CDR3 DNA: TGTGCCAGCAGCTTTGGGGGCATCGACTACGAGCAGTACTTC
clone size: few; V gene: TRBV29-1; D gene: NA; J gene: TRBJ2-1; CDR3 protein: CSVGWGQYNEQFF; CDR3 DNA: TGCAGCGTTGGGTGGGGACAATACAACGAGCAGTTCTTC
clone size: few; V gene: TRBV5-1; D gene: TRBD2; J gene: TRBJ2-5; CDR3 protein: CASSSVGTSGRAVGRETQYF; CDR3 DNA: TGTGCCAGCAGCTCAGTGGGCACTAGCGGGAGGGCCGTAGGTCGGGAGACCCAGTACTTC
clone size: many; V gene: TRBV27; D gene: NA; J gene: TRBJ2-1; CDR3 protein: CASSVDRGPYNEQFF; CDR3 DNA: TGTGCCAGTTCAGTGGACCGGGGCCCCTACAATGAGCAGTTCTTC
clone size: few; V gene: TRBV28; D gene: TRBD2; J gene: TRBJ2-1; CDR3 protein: CASTEWAGAQGGGQFF; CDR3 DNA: TGTGCCAGCACCGAGTGGGCGGGAGCCCAAGGTGGTGGGCAGTTCTTC
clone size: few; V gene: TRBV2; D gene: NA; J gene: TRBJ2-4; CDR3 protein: CASSEFITKNIQYF; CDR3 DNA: TGTGCCAGCAGTGAATTTATTACTAAAAACATTCAGTACTTC
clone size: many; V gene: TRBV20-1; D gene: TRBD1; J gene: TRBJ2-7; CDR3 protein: CSARTGTASYEQYF; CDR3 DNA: TGCAGTGCACGTACCGGGACAGCCTCCTACGAGCAGTACTTC
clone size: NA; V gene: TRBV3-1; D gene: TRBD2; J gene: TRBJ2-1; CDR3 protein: CASSQELAGVFEQFF; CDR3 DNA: TGTGCCAGCAGCCAAGAACTAGCGGGAGTGTTTGAGCAGTTCTTC
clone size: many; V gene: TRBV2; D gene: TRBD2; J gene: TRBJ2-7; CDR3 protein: CASNARLAEISYEQYF; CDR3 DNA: TGTGCCAGCAACGCACGACTAGCGGAAATCTCCTACGAGCAGTACTTC
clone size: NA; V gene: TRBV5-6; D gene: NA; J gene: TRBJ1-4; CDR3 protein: CASGGDPDEKLFF; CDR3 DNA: TGTGCCTCCGGGGGGGACCCCGATGAAAAACTGTTTTTT
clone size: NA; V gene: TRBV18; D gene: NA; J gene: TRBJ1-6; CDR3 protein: CASSPRQLNSPLHF; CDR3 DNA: TGTGCCAGCTCACCGCGACAGTTAAATTCACCCCTCCACTTT
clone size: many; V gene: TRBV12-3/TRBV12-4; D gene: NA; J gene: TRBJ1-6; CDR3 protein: CASSPGGSPLHF; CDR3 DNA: TGTGCCAGCAGCCCGGGGGGTTCACCCCTCCACTTT
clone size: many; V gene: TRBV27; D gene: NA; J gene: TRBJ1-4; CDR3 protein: CASSLTNSEGTEKLFF; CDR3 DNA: TGTGCCAGCAGTTTGACCAACTCGGAGGGCACTGAAAAACTGTTTTTT
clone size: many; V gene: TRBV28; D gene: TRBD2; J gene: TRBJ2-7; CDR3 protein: CASSNPGLDPLEQYF; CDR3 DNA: TGTGCCAGCAGTAATCCGGGACTAGATCCACTCGAGCAGTACTTC
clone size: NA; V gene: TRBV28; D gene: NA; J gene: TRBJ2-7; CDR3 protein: CASSLYVRAPTYEQYF; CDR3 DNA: TGTGCCAGCAGTTTATACGTCAGGGCCCCTACCTACGAGCAGTACTTC
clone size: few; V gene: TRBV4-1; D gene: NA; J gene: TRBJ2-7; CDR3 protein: CASSQVTGLYEQYF; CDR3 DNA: TGCGCCAGCAGCCAAGTAACGGGGCTCTACGAGCAGTACTTC
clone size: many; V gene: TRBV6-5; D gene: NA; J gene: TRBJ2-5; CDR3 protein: CASSYYGPGTQYF; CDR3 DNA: TGTGCCAGCAGTTATTACGGACCGGGGACCCAGTACTTC
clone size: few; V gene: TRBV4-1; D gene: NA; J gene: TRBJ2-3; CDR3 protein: CASSQDGSGTDTQYF; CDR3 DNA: TGCGCCAGCAGCCAAGACGGGAGTGGGACAGATACGCAGTATTTT
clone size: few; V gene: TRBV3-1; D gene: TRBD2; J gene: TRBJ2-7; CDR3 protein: CASSQGAGLAGVEQYF; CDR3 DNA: TGTGCCAGCAGCCAAGGAGCTGGATTAGCGGGAGTCGAGCAGTACTTC
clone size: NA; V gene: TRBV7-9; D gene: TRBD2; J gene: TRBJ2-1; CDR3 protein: CASRTGTSNEQFF; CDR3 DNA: TGTGCCAGCAGAACCGGGACTAGCAATGAGCAGTTCTTC
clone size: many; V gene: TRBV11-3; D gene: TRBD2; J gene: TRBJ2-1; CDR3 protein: CASSPSSGSGLVNEQFF; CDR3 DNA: TGTGCCAGCAGCCCGAGTAGCGGGAGTGGCTTAGTCAATGAGCAGTTCTTC
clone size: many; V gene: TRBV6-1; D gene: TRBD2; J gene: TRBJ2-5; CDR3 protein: CASRGLAGAYETQYF; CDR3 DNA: TGTGCCAGCAGGGGACTAGCGGGAGCGTACGAGACCCAGTACTTC
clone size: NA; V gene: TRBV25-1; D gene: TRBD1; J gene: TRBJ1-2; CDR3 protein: CASSATPGQGAHGYGYTF; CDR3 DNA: TGTGCCAGCAGTGCCACCCCAGGACAGGGGGCACATGGCTATGGCTACACCTTC
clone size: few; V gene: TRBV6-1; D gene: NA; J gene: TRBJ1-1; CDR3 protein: CASRDQRGPTEAFF; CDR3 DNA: TGTGCCAGCAGGGACCAGCGGGGCCCCACTGAAGCTTTCTTT